This T cell receptor (beta chain) comes out of a study of blood T cell repertoires in COVID-19. Clones were read by immunoSEQ multiplex PCR, and TCRdb kept only the in-frame ones, dropping some. The sample has about 230,000 clones, 83% seen once. This clone appeared a few times. What was sequenced was peripheral blood. The origin of this receptor is a woman between 65 and 79 years old with active or convalescent COVID-19.

CDR3 sequence (DNA): TGTGCCAGCAGCCGACCTCGACATTATAGCAATCAGCCCCAGCATTTT. This codes for CASSRPRHYSNQPQHF. This chain uses TRBV6-6 with TRBJ1-5; D remains unclear. Germline CDR1 MNHNY, CDR2 SVGAGI (reference sequence). The CDR3 runs to 16 residues. The V and J ends lost 6 bases and 0 bases respectively, with 15 bases between them.